This T cell receptor (beta chain) originates from a study of cytomegalovirus exposure and HLA in healthy donors. Study observations and caveats: Cytomegalovirus-associated TCR beta chains were listed, numbering roughly 150. Many donors carried some public TCRs, although rarity characterized most TCR sequences.

Germline CDR1 SGHRS, CDR2 YFSETQ. Trimming at V came to 4 bases and at J to 5 bases, leaving 3 bases not matched to a gene. The CDR3 contains 13 residues. Points on this clone: Its target is unknown.

TCRdb's table, derived via immunoSEQ multiplex PCR, lists solely in-frame clones and lacks some. In the table there are 150,000 to 200,000 clones, about 81% of which are singletons. The approximately 120-subject validation cohort, separate from the approximately 670-subject first cohort, included the donors. Sequenced: PBMCs. This clonotype originated in a woman aged 25 to 45 in good health and CMV-seronegative. The V and J genes are TRBV5-1 and TRBJ1-1; 9 bases align to TRBD1. CDR3 amino acids: CASSRTGETEAFF. DNA of the CDR3: TGCGCCAGCAGCCGGACAGGGGAGACTGAAGCTTTCTTT.